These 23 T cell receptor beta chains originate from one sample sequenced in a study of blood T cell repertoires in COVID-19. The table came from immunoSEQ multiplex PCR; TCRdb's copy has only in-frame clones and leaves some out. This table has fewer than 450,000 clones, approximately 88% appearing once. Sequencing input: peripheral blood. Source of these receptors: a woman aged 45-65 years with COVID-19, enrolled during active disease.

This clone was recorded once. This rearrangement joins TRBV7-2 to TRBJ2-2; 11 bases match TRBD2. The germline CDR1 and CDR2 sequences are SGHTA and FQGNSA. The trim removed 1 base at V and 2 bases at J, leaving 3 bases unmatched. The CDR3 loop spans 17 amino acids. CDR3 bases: TGTGCCAGCAGCTTAGATAGCGGGGGGGCAAACACCGGGGAGCTGTTTTTT. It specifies CASSLDSGGANTGELFF. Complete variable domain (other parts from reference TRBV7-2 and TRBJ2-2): GAGVSQSPSNKVTEKGKDVELRCDPISGHTALYWYRQSLGQGLEFLIYFQGNSAPDKSGLPSDRFSAERTGGSVSTLTIQRTQQEDSAVYLCASSLDSGGANTGELFFGEGSRLTVL.

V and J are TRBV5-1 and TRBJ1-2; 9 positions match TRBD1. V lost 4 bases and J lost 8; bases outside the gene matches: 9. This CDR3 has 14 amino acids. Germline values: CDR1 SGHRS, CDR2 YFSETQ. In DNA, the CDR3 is TGCGCCAGCAGCCAGGGGGACAGGGCCTTCGGCTACACCTTC. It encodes CASSQGDRAFGYTF.

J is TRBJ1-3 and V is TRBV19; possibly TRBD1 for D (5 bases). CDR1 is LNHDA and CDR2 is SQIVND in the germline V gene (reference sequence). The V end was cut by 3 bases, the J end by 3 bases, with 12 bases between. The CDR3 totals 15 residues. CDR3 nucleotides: TGTGCCAGTAGTATCTCGGGGGAAGGTGGAAACACCATATATTTT. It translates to CASSISGEGGNTIYF.

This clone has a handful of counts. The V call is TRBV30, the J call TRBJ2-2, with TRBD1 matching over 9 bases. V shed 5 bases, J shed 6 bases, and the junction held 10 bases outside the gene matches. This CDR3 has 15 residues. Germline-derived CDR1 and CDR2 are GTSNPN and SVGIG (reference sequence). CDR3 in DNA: TGTGCCTGGGAAAGGGACAGGGTATATTCCGGGGAGCTGTTTTTT. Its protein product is CAWERDRVYSGELFF. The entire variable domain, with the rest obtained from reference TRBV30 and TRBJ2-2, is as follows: SQTIHQWPATLVQPVGSPLSLECTVEGTSNPNLYWYRQAAGRGLQLLFYSVGIGQISSEVPQNLSASRPQDRQFILSSKKLLLSDSGFYLCAWERDRVYSGELFFGEGSRLTVL.

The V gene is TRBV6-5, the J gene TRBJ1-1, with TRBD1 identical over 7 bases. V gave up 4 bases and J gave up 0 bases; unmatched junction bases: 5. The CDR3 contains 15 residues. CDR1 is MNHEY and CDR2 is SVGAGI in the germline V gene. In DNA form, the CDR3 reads TGTGCCAGCAGTTTCGGACAGGCCTTGAACACTGAAGCTTTCTTT. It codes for CASSFGQALNTEAFF.

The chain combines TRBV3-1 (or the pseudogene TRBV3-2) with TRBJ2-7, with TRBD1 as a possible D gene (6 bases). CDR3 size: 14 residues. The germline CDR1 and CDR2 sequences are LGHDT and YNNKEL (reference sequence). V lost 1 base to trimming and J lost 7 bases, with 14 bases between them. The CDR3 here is CASSQVQGVDEQYF. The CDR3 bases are TGTGCCAGCAGCCAAGTACAGGGAGTGGATGAGCAGTACTTC.

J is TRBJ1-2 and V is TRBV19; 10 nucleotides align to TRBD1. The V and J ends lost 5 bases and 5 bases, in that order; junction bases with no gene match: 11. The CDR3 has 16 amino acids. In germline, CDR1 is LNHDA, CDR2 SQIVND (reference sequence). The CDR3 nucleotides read TGTGCCAGTAGTCCAGCCGGGACAGGGGTAGTTTATGGCTACACCTTC. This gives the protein CASSPAGTGVVYGYTF. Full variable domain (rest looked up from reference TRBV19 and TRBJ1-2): DGGITQSPKYLFRKEGQNVTLSCEQNLNHDAMYWYRQDPGQGLRLIYYSQIVNDFQKGDIAEGYSVSREKKESFPLTVTSAQKNPTAFYLCASSPAGTGVVYGYTFGSGTRLTVV.

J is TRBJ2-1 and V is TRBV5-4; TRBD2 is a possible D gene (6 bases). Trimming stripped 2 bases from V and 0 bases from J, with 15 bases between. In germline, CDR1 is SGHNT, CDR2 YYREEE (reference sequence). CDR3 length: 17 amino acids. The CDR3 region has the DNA TGTGCCAGCAGCTTAATGGGGGGACCGAGCTCCTACAATGAGCAGTTCTTC. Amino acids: CASSLMGGPSSYNEQFF. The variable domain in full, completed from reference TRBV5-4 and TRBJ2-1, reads ETGVTQSPTHLIKTRGQQVTLRCSSQSGHNTVSWYQQALGQGPQFIFQYYREEENGRGNFPPRFSGLQFPNYSSELNVNALELDDSALYLCASSLMGGPSSYNEQFFGPGTRLTVL.

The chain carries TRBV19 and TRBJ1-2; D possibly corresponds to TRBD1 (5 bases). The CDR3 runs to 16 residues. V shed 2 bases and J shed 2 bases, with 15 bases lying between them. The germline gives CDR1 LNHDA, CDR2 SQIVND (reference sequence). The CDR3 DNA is TGTGCCAGTAGTATATCCCGACAGACCCACAACTATGGCTACACCTTC. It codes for CASSISRQTHNYGYTF. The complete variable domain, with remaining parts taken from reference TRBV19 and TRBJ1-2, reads DGGITQSPKYLFRKEGQNVTLSCEQNLNHDAMYWYRQDPGQGLRLIYYSQIVNDFQKGDIAEGYSVSREKKESFPLTVTSAQKNPTAFYLCASSISRQTHNYGYTFGSGTRLTVV.

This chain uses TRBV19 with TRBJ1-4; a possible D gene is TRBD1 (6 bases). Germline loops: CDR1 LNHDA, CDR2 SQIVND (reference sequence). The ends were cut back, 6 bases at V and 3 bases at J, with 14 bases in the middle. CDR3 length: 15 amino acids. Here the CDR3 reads CASRTTGSANEKLFF. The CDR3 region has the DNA TGTGCCAGTAGGACTACAGGGTCAGCTAATGAAAAACTGTTTTTT.

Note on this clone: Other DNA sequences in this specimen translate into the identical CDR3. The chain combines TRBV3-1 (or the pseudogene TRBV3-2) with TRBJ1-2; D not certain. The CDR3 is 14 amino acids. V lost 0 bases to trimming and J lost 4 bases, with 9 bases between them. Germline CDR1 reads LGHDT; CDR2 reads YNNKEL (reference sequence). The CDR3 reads CASSQEGQVYGYTF. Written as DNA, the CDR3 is TGTGCCAGCAGCCAAGAAGGTCAGGTCTATGGCTACACCTTC.

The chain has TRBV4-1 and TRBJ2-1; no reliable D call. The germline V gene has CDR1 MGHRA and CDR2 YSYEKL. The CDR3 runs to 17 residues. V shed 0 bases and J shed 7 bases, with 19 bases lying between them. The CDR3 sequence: CASSQEWSPTALNEQFF. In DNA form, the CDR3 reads TGCGCCAGCAGCCAAGAATGGTCCCCCACAGCTTTGAATGAGCAGTTCTTC.

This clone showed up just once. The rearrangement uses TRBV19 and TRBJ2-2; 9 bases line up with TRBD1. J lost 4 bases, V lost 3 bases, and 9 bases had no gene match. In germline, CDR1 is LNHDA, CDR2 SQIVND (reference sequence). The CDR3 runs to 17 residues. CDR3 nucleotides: TGTGCCAGTAGTATCCGGACCGGGACAGGGACCACCGGGGAGCTGTTTTTT. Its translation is CASSIRTGTGTTGELFF.

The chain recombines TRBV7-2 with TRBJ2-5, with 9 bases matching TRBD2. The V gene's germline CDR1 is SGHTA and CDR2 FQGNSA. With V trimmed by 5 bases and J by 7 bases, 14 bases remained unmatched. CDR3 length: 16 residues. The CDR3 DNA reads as TGTGCCAGCAGCCCCCAAGGCGGGGGGGCCGCTTTGACCCAGTACTTC. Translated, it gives CASSPQGGGAALTQYF.

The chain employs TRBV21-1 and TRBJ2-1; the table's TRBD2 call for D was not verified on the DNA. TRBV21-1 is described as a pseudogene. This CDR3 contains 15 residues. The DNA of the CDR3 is TGTGCCAGCAGCTCCGGACTAGCGGGGGGGAATGAGCAGTTCTTC. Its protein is CASSSGLAGGNEQFF.

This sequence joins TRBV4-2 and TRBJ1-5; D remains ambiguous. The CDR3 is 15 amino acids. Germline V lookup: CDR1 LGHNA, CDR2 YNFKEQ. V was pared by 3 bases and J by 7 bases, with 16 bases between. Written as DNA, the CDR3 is TGTGCCAGCAGCCAGAATGCGGGAGGCCAACAGCCCCAGCATTTT. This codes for CASSQNAGGQQPQHF.

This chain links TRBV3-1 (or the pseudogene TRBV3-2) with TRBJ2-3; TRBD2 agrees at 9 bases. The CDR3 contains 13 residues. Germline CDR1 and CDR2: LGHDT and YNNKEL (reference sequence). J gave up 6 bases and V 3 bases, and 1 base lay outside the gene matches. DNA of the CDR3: TGTGCCAGCAGCCAGGCGGGGGGGGATACGCAGTATTTT. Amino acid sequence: CASSQAGGDTQYF.

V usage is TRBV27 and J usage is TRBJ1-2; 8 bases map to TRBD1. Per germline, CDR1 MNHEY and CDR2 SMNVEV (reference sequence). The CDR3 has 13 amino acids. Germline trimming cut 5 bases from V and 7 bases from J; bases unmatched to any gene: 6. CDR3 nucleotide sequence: TGTGCCAGCAGTCCCAGGGGGCAAAGTGGCTACACCTTC. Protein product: CASSPRGQSGYTF.

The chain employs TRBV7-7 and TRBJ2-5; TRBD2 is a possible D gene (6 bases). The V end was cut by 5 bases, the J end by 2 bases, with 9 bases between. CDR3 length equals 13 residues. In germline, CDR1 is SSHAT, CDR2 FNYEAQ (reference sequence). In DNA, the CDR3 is TGTGCCAGCAGCGCCAGCGGGCAAGAGACCCAGTACTTC. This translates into CASSASGQETQYF.

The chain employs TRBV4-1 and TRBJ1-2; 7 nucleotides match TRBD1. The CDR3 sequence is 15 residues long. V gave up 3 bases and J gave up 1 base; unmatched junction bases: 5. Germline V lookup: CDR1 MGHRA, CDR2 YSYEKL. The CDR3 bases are TGCGCCAGCAGCCACGTGACAGGGAATAACTATGGCTACACCTTC. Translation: CASSHVTGNNYGYTF.

CDR3 sequence (DNA): TGCGCCAGCAGGGACATTGGAGACTACGAGCAGTACTTC. Translation: CASRDIGDYEQYF. The genes are TRBV4-1 and TRBJ2-7; possible D gene TRBD1, 5 bases. The V end lost 6 bases, the J end lost 3 bases, and 12 bases lay between the germline ends. The germline CDR1 and CDR2 sequences are MGHRA and YSYEKL. The CDR3 loop spans 13 amino acids.

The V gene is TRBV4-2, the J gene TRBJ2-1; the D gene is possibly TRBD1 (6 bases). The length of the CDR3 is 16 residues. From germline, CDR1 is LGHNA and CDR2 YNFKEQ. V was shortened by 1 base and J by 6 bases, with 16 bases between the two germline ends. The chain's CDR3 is CASSQAMTEGGNEQFF. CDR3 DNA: TGTGCCAGCAGCCAAGCTATGACAGAAGGGGGCAATGAGCAGTTCTTC.

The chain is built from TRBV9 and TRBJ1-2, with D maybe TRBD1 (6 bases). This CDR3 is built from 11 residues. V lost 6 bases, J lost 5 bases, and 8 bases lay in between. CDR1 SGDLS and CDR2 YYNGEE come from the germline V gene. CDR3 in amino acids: CASTGVYGYTF. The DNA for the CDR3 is TGTGCCAGCACAGGGGTTTATGGCTACACCTTC.